This T cell receptor beta chain was sequenced for a study of cytomegalovirus exposure and HLA in healthy donors. The germline gives CDR1 MNHEY, CDR2 SMNVEV (reference sequence). The V segment lost 3 bases and the J segment 3 bases; nucleotides outside the gene matches: 9. The CDR3 is 18 amino acids. All donors participated as healthy donors of bone marrow. PCR amplification relied on 60 Vbeta primers (plus 13 Jbeta primers). Sequencing used immunoSEQ multiplex PCR; TCRdb keeps in-frame clones, though not all of them. The sample has around 140,000 clones; roughly 74% are singletons. The specimen was PBMCs. The chain combines TRBV27 with TRBJ2-1, with TRBD2 matching over 12 bases. This sequence was found in a middle-aged woman in good health and CMV-seropositive. The CDR3 protein is CASSFLRTSGTLYNEQFF. DNA of the CDR3: TGTGCCAGCAGTTTCCTACGGACTAGCGGGACTCTCTACAATGAGCAGTTCTTC.